This TCR beta chain emerged from a study of control samples from healthy donors and cancer patients. Clones were sequenced by immunoSEQ multiplex PCR, and TCRdb holds only the in-frame ones, with some missing. The sample has some 96,000 clones, more than 80% seen once. Trimming pared 3 bases from V and 1 base from J, leaving 15 bases between. The germline gives CDR1 SNHLY, CDR2 FYNNEI. The CDR3 spans 17 residues. The clonotype was recovered from a man aged 18 to 30 in good health. The sample consisted of blood. V is TRBV2 and J is TRBJ2-2, with D unclear. The CDR3 spells CASSEFGQVMNTGELFF. In nucleotides, the CDR3 is TGTGCCAGCAGTGAGTTTGGGCAGGTGATGAACACCGGGGAGCTGTTTTTT. Based on the CDR3 plus reference TRBV2 and TRBJ2-2, the full variable domain is EPEVTQTPSHQVTQMGQEVILRCVPISNHLYFYWYRQILGQKVEFLVSFYNNEISEKSEIFDDQFSVERPDGSNFTLKIRSTKLEDSAMYFCASSEFGQVMNTGELFFGEGSRLTVL.